This TCR beta chain stems from a study of T-cell reconstitution after alpha-beta-depleted transplantation in children. There are many counts of this clonotype. Unique molecular identifiers tagged the TCRbeta library. Via MiXCR, TCRdb re-called the PCR reads, giving one row per CDR3 protein. The top ten clones hold about 5% of a sample with around 380,000 distinct CDR3 sequences, 9.5% to 13% of them seen once. The sample consisted of PBMCs from the stem cell graft donor, taken from the stem cell graft. This clonotype was sampled from a human donor who donated a stem cell graft to a child with acute myeloid leukemia.

The CDR3 here is CASRGGNIQYF. The CDR3, as DNA: TGTGCCAGCAGAGGGGGGAACATTCAGTACTTC. This chain uses TRBV28 with TRBJ2-4; perhaps D is TRBD1 or TRBD2 (6 bases each). With 6 bases removed from V and 7 bases from J, the gap between germline ends came to 7 bases. The length of the CDR3 is 11 residues. The germline V gene encodes CDR1 MDHEN and CDR2 SYDVKM.